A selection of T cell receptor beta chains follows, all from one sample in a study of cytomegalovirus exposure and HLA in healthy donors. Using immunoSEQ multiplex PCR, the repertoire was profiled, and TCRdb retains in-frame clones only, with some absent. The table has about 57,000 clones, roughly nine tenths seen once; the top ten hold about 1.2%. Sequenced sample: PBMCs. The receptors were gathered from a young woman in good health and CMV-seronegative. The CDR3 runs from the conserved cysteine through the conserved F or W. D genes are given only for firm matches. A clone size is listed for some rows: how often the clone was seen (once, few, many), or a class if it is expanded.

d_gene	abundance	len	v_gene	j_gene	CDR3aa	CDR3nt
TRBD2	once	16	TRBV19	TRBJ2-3	CASTARRGGAADTQYF	TGTGCCAGTACCGCAAGGCGGGGGGGGGCGGCAGATACGCAGTATTTT
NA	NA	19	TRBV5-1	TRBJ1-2	CASSFHTQIRQVFGYGYTF	TGCGCCAGCAGCTTCCACACACAAATCAGACAGGTCTTTGGGTATGGCTACACCTTC
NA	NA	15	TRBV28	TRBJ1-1	CASSLSGEGNTEAFF	TGTGCCAGCAGTTTATCAGGGGAGGGGAACACTGAAGCTTTCTTT
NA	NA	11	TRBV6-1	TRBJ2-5	CASTLRETQYF	TGTGCCAGCACTTTGCGGGAGACCCAGTACTTC
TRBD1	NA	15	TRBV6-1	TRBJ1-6	CASSQLTGGYSPLHF	TGTGCCAGCAGTCAACTGACAGGGGGCTATTCACCCCTCCACTTT
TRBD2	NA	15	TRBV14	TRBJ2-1	CASRASSGGYNEQFF	TGTGCCAGCAGGGCCTCTAGCGGCGGCTACAATGAGCAGTTCTTC
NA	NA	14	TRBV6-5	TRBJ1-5	CASSYSGVNQPQHF	TGTGCCAGCAGTTACTCGGGAGTCAATCAGCCCCAGCATTTT
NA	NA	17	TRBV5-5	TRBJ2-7	CASSRLRGTESSYEQYF	TGTGCCAGCAGCCGTCTTCGCGGGACAGAGAGCTCCTACGAGCAGTACTTC
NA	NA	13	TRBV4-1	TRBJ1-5	CASIHYSNQPQHF	TGCGCCAGCATCCATTATAGCAATCAGCCCCAGCATTTT
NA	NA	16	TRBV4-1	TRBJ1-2	CASSQEEGFAVYGYTF	TGCGCCAGCAGCCAAGAAGAGGGTTTTGCCGTCTATGGCTACACCTTC
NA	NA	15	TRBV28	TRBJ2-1	CASSLAPGPHNEQFF	TGTGCCAGCAGCCTAGCCCCGGGCCCACACAATGAGCAGTTCTTC
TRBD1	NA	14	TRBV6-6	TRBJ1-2	CASSYLDRGYGYTF	TGTGCCAGCAGTTACCTGGACAGGGGCTATGGCTACACCTTC